This TCR beta chain was identified in a study of T cells in localized non-small cell lung cancer. This clone appeared a single time. The antigen is unknown. Libraries were prepared by immunoSEQ multiplex PCR; TCRdb keeps only in-frame clonotypes and omits some of them. Of tens of thousands of clones in the sample, 84% were seen once. The CDR3 sequence is 12 residues long. Germline CDR1 reads MNHNS; CDR2 reads SASEGT. V trimming: 8 bases; J trimming: 6 bases; junction bases outside the gene matches: 1. Study results and limitations: Sequencing was restricted to one tumor region; therefore, heterogeneity remains possible. It was uninvolved adjacent lung that showed the highest T cell clonality, exceeding tumor. In the blood, greater T cell density corresponded to longer overall survival. Adjacent lung was found to contain a median around 56 of the top 100 tumor clones.

The sample here was peripheral blood, taken before any cancer treatment. This sequence joins TRBV6-1 and TRBJ1-5, with 10 bases that match TRBD1. This clonotype originated in an older female donor with stage I lung adenocarcinoma. The chain's CDR3 is CASGDRGQPQHF. Written as DNA, the CDR3 is TGTGCCAGCGGGGACAGGGGTCAGCCCCAGCATTTT.